This TCR beta chain was observed in a study of blood T cell repertoires in COVID-19. Study details: Samples of COVID-19 (acute and convalescent) were obtained from the United States, Italy and Spain.

This CDR3 region has 15 residues. V gave up 10 bases and J gave up 3 bases; unmatched junction bases: 11. Germline V gene data show CDR1 as MNHEY and CDR2 as SVGAGI. Assay: immunoSEQ multiplex PCR; the TCRdb copy retains only in-frame clones and omits some. The sample yields roughly 140,000 clones, around nine tenths seen once. The sample comprised peripheral blood. The chain has TRBV6-5 and TRBJ2-3; 9 nucleotides match TRBD2. The TCR was taken from a woman aged 35 to 49 with acute or convalescent COVID-19. The CDR3 sequence: CATERGSGGTDTQYF. The CDR3 DNA reads TGTGCCACCGAACGGGGGAGCGGGGGGACAGATACGCAGTATTTT.